The next 5 T cell receptor beta chains were all read from a single sample in a study of cytomegalovirus exposure and HLA in healthy donors. The PCR employed 60 Vbeta primers together with 13 Jbeta primers. Generated by immunoSEQ multiplex PCR, the TCRdb table keeps only in-frame clones and is missing some. The data contain 40,000 or so clones, 70% to 85% of them singletons. The source material was PBMCs. The receptors come from a man under 40 in good health and CMV-seronegative.

V gene TRBV4-1 combines with J gene TRBJ2-2; TRBD2 matches at 10 bases. This CDR3 is 16 amino acids long. After removal of 2 bases from V and 2 bases from J, the junction contained 2 bases not matched to a gene. CDR1 and CDR2 from the germline V gene are MGHRA and YSYEKL. CDR3 loop: CASSQWTSGNTGELFF. CDR3 DNA: TGCGCCAGCAGCCAATGGACTAGCGGAAACACCGGGGAGCTGTTTTTT.

The chain uses TRBV2 and TRBJ2-1, with TRBD1 identical over 8 bases. The V and J ends lost 4 bases and 0 bases, in that order; junction bases with no gene match: 2. The length of the CDR3 is 15 residues. Per germline, CDR1 SNHLY and CDR2 FYNNEI. The CDR3 spells CASSGDRSSYNEQFF. The CDR3 coding sequence is TGTGCCAGCAGTGGGGACAGGAGCTCCTACAATGAGCAGTTCTTC.

This clone appeared a few times. The chain is built from TRBV14 and TRBJ1-1; D remains ambiguous. This CDR3 comprises 13 residues. The V gene lost 2 bases and the J gene lost 1 base, with 5 bases spanning the gap. From germline, CDR1 is SGHDN and CDR2 FVKESK. The CDR3 sequence is CASSQQANTEAFF. The DNA of the CDR3 is TGTGCCAGCAGCCAACAAGCGAACACTGAAGCTTTCTTT.

The J gene is TRBJ2-1, the V gene TRBV4-1; TRBD2 might be the D (6 bases). Trimming took 3 bases from V and 8 from J, leaving 14 bases between them. Germline CDR1 is MGHRA and CDR2 is YSYEKL. This CDR3 region has 14 residues. CDR3 nucleotide sequence: TGCGCCAGCAGCCACAGCGGCAGGGAGGATGAGCAGTTCTTC. Translated, it gives CASSHSGREDEQFF.

The rearrangement links TRBV13 to TRBJ2-3; 15 nucleotides match TRBD2. The CDR3 is 17 residues long. Germline V CDR1 and CDR2: PRHDT, FYEKMQ (reference sequence). J gave up 3 bases and V 4 bases, and 5 bases lay outside the gene matches. This CDR3 reads CASSSWTSGRETDTQYF. CDR3 sequence (DNA): TGTGCCAGCAGCTCCTGGACTAGCGGGAGGGAGACAGATACGCAGTATTTT. The entire variable domain, with the rest obtained from reference TRBV13 and TRBJ2-3, is as follows: AAGVIQSPRHLIKEKRETATLKCYPIPRHDTVYWYQQGPGQDPQFLISFYEKMQSDKGSIPDRFSAQQFSDYHSELNMSSLELGDSALYFCASSSWTSGRETDTQYFGPGTRLTVL.